Presented here are 28 T cell receptor beta chains from one specimen sequenced in a study of identical twins. One entry per CDR3 protein, called by TCRdb with MiXCR from the 5' RACE reads. Among 500,000 or so distinct CDR3 sequences, approximately 22% were seen once, and the ten largest hold around 0.91%. These records were also assigned to another study, of T cells expressing NK-cell markers.

Sequenced material: CD4+ T cells sorted from blood. All receptors derive from a woman aged 18-35 years in good health.

This chain uses TRBV5-1 with TRBJ2-1; 11 positions match TRBD2. This CDR3 has 16 amino acids. Germline V gives CDR1 SGHRS, CDR2 YFSETQ. The V segment lost 4 bases and the J segment 7 bases; nucleotides outside the gene matches: 10. The CDR3 spells CASSGLGLAGSNEQFF. The CDR3 nucleotides read TGCGCCAGCAGCGGTTTAGGACTAGCGGGTTCAAATGAGCAGTTCTTC. Filled out from reference TRBV5-1 and TRBJ2-1, the complete variable domain reads KAGVTQTPRYLIKTRGQQVTLSCSPISGHRSVSWYQQTPGQGLQFLFEYFSETQRNKGNFPGRFSGRQFSNSRSEMNVSTLELGDSALYLCASSGLGLAGSNEQFFGPGTRLTVL.

CDR3 bases: TGCAGCGGCGAGGCCCCTACAGGGGCCCTAAACTATGGCTACACCTTC. It specifies CSGEAPTGALNYGYTF. The chain employs TRBV29-1 and TRBJ1-2; 7 nucleotides match TRBD1. Looked up from germline, CDR1 is SQVTM and CDR2 is ANQGSEA. Losses at the gene ends were 7 bases for V and 2 bases for J; bases not matched to a gene: 16. CDR3 length equals 16 residues.

This clonotype was counted only a few times. The genes are TRBV7-6 and TRBJ2-3; 7 positions match TRBD1. Trimming cost V 5 bases and J 0 bases; bases outside gene matches: 5. Germline CDR1 SGHVS, CDR2 FNYEAQ. CDR3 length: 15 residues. The CDR3 protein is CASSVSTGSTDTQYF. The CDR3 nucleotides are TGTGCCAGCAGCGTCTCGACAGGGAGCACAGATACGCAGTATTTT.

This clonotype was counted once. The chain couples TRBV12-5 to TRBJ2-7; TRBD2 matches 8 bases. V trimming: 5 bases; J trimming: 3 bases; junction bases outside the gene matches: 6. The CDR3 loop spans 14 amino acids. Germline CDR1 reads LGHNT; CDR2 reads FRNRAP. The CDR3 here is CASGPQSGSYEQYF. The CDR3 coding sequence is TGTGCTAGTGGTCCCCAGAGCGGGAGCTACGAGCAGTACTTC.

This clonotype was seen just once. The chain is built from TRBV6-1 and TRBJ2-1, with 10 bases lining up with TRBD2. CDR3 length: 16 amino acids. Germline V gene sequence: CDR1 MNHNS, CDR2 SASEGT. With V trimmed by 2 bases and J by 5 bases, 6 bases remained unmatched. The CDR3 DNA reads TGTGCCAGCAGTGAAAGGTTTGGACTAGCGGACAATGAGCAGTTCTTC. Amino acid sequence: CASSERFGLADNEQFF.

The chain carries TRBV20-1 and TRBJ2-7; D is undetermined. Trimming pared 2 bases from V and 2 bases from J, leaving 7 bases between. CDR1 DFQATT and CDR2 SNEGSKA come from the germline V gene (reference sequence). The CDR3 extends over 12 amino acids. CDR3 amino acids: CSARPQTYEQYF. CDR3 nucleotide sequence: TGCAGTGCTAGACCCCAAACCTACGAGCAGTACTTC.

The table lists this clonotype with many counts. The chain combines TRBV12-3 or TRBV12-4 with TRBJ2-7, with D possibly being TRBD2 (6 bases). Trimming removed 5 bases at V and 3 bases at J, with 14 bases between. The CDR3 totals 14 residues. DNA for the CDR3: TGTGCCAGCAGTAAAAAGGGCGGGGACTACGAGCAGTACTTC. Residues: CASSKKGGDYEQYF.

This chain joins TRBV4-3 and TRBJ2-3, with unresolved D. This CDR3 spans 15 amino acids. V dropped 1 base and J dropped 0 bases, with 8 bases sitting between them. CDR1 and CDR2 from the germline V gene are LGHNA and YSLEER. The CDR3 protein is CASSQGGTSTDTQYF. CDR3 nucleotide sequence: TGCGCCAGCAGCCAAGGCGGTACTAGCACAGATACGCAGTATTTT.

This clonotype was seen a handful of times. The rearrangement links TRBV10-3 to TRBJ1-2; tentative D call: TRBD1 (5 bases). V was cut by 3 bases and J by 4 bases, with 18 bases left in between. CDR1 ENHRY and CDR2 SYGVKD come from the germline V gene. This CDR3 contains 16 residues. CDR3 loop: CAISEKRQWGSYGYTF. For the CDR3, the DNA is TGTGCCATCAGTGAAAAGCGACAGTGGGGTTCCTATGGCTACACCTTC.

This clonotype was seen a few times. This chain connects TRBV5-1 to TRBJ2-5, with D perhaps TRBD2 (7 bases). Germline loops: CDR1 SGHRS, CDR2 YFSETQ. V dropped 3 bases and J dropped 3 bases, with 15 bases sitting between them. This CDR3 is built from 15 residues. In DNA form, the CDR3 reads TGCGCCAGCAGCTCCGGGGGGCAGTTAGAAGAGACCCAGTACTTC. This encodes CASSSGGQLEETQYF. The entire variable domain, with the rest obtained from reference TRBV5-1 and TRBJ2-5, is as follows: KAGVTQTPRYLIKTRGQQVTLSCSPISGHRSVSWYQQTPGQGLQFLFEYFSETQRNKGNFPGRFSGRQFSNSRSEMNVSTLELGDSALYLCASSSGGQLEETQYFGPGTRLLVL.

This clonotype was recorded a few times. V and J are TRBV20-1 and TRBJ2-5; D is ambiguous. Germline loops: CDR1 DFQATT, CDR2 SNEGSKA (reference sequence). The CDR3 spans 12 residues. V lost 5 bases and J 4 bases, leaving 11 bases between the germline ends. The CDR3 reads CSAPDLGETQYF. The CDR3 bases are TGCAGTGCTCCAGATTTGGGAGAGACCCAGTACTTC.

A single count supports this clonotype. The V and J genes are TRBV29-1 and TRBJ2-1, with D possibly being TRBD2 (5 bases). This CDR3 comprises 10 residues. Trimming took off 6 bases at V and 12 bases at J, with 12 bases between the two ends. Germline V gives CDR1 SQVTM, CDR2 ANQGSEA. The CDR3 region is CSVVGEVQFF. The CDR3 nucleotides read TGCAGCGTCGTCGGGGAAGTGCAGTTCTTC.

J is TRBJ2-7 and V is TRBV5-1; the D call may be TRBD1 or TRBD2 (5 bases each). V was clipped by 0 bases and J by 4 bases, with 11 bases between them. CDR1 is SGHRS, CDR2 YFSETQ, per germline. CDR3 size: 14 residues. In DNA form, the CDR3 reads TGCGCCAGCAGCTTGGCCACGGGGCTGTACGAGCAGTACTTC. Its translation: CASSLATGLYEQYF. The variable domain in full, completed from reference TRBV5-1 and TRBJ2-7, reads KAGVTQTPRYLIKTRGQQVTLSCSPISGHRSVSWYQQTPGQGLQFLFEYFSETQRNKGNFPGRFSGRQFSNSRSEMNVSTLELGDSALYLCASSLATGLYEQYFGPGTRLTVT.

This clonotype was counted between two and nine times. This sequence joins TRBV5-6 and TRBJ2-7, with a possible D match to TRBD1 (6 bases). CDR1 and CDR2 (germline): SGHDT, YYEEEE. V lost 5 bases, J lost 2 bases, and 11 bases lay in between. The CDR3 sequence is 13 residues long. CDR3 amino acids: CASRRAGAYEQYF. DNA for the CDR3: TGTGCCAGCAGGAGGGCAGGGGCCTACGAGCAGTACTTC.

The DNA for the CDR3 is TGTGCCAGCAGTCTCGGGGACAGACTAAACATTCAGTACTTC. Amino acids: CASSLGDRLNIQYF. The chain recombines TRBV12-3 or TRBV12-4 with TRBJ2-4, with 7 nucleotides matching TRBD1. The CDR3 has 14 amino acids. V gave up 5 bases and J gave up 6 bases; unmatched junction bases: 7.

V is TRBV20-1 and J is TRBJ2-2; a weak D match, TRBD1 (5 bases). Germline V gene data show CDR1 as DFQATT and CDR2 as SNEGSKA (reference sequence). The CDR3 has 16 amino acids. Deletions cut 6 bases from V and 0 bases from J, with 17 bases between. The CDR3 DNA sequence: TGCAGTGCCCAAAGGGGCGGCTCTACGAACACCGGGGAGCTGTTTTTT. Amino acid sequence: CSAQRGGSTNTGELFF.

The J gene is TRBJ2-7, the V gene TRBV7-3; D possibly corresponds to TRBD1 (5 bases). Germline-derived CDR1 and CDR2 are SGHTA and FQGTGA. With 5 bases removed from V and 2 bases from J, the gap between germline ends came to 13 bases. This CDR3 has 14 residues. In DNA form, the CDR3 reads TGTGCCAGCAGCCCCGGACACGGAACCTACGAGCAGTACTTC. Translation gives CASSPGHGTYEQYF.

V and J are TRBV5-6 and TRBJ2-1; 11 bases fit TRBD2. The length of the CDR3 is 20 residues. J was trimmed by 0 bases and V by 4 bases; bases with no gene match: 15. Germline V gene data show CDR1 as SGHDT and CDR2 as YYEEEE. The CDR3 region is CASSDGSGTSGPFSYNEQFF. The DNA of the CDR3 is TGTGCCAGCAGCGATGGGTCCGGGACTAGCGGTCCATTCTCCTACAATGAGCAGTTCTTC.

This clonotype was seen a handful of times. Here the CDR3 reads CASSPGGGLHYEQYF. The CDR3, as DNA: TGTGCCAGCAGCCCGGGCGGGGGCCTTCATTACGAGCAGTACTTC. This chain joins TRBV6-1 and TRBJ2-7; D might be TRBD2 (7 bases). Germline V lookup: CDR1 MNHNS, CDR2 SASEGT. Trimming pared 6 bases from V and 4 bases from J, leaving 19 bases between. The CDR3 sequence is 15 residues long.

V gene TRBV29-1 combines with J gene TRBJ2-1; D gene unclear. The germline V gene encodes CDR1 SQVTM and CDR2 ANQGSEA. The V end lost 4 bases, the J end lost 3 bases, and 10 bases lay between the germline ends. The CDR3 has 13 amino acids. The CDR3 DNA follows: TGCAGCGTTGTGAGGCCCGACTACAATGAGCAGTTCTTC. This sequence encodes CSVVRPDYNEQFF.

CDR3 protein: CASSSLTGPVAKNIQYF. The CDR3 DNA reads as TGTGCCAGCAGCTCCTTGACAGGGCCGGTCGCCAAAAACATTCAGTACTTC. This sequence joins TRBV11-2 and TRBJ2-4; 7 bases fit TRBD1. The V segment lost 4 bases and the J segment 1 base; nucleotides outside the gene matches: 10. This CDR3 has 17 amino acids. CDR1 and CDR2 (germline): SGHAT, FQNNGV.

The sample holds a few counts of this clonotype. The chain is built from TRBV5-1 and TRBJ2-2; possibly TRBD2 for D (6 bases). The CDR3 is made up of 16 amino acids. Germline V gene lookup returns CDR1 SGHRS and CDR2 YFSETQ. Trimming left V 3 bases short and J 0 bases short, with 12 bases between. CDR3 amino acids: CASSWGLAPNTGELFF. The CDR3 nucleotides are TGCGCCAGCAGCTGGGGCCTAGCGCCGAACACCGGGGAGCTGTTTTTT.

V gene TRBV5-5 combines with J gene TRBJ2-3, with TRBD1 identical over 11 bases. V gave up 2 bases and J gave up 5 bases; unmatched junction bases: 7. The CDR3 has 16 residues. Germline CDR1 and CDR2: SGHKS and YYEKEE (reference sequence). The CDR3 loop reads CASSFHRTGGKDTQYF. CDR3 nucleotides: TGTGCCAGCAGCTTCCATCGGACAGGGGGCAAAGATACGCAGTATTTT. The variable domain in full, with the rest retrieved from reference TRBV5-5 and TRBJ2-3, is DAGVTQSPTHLIKTRGQQVTLRCSPISGHKSVSWYQQVLGQGPQFIFQYYEKEERGRGNFPDRFSARQFPNYSSELNVNALLLGDSALYLCASSFHRTGGKDTQYFGPGTRLTVL.

This clonotype was counted between two and nine times. The J gene is TRBJ2-5, the V gene TRBV12-3 or TRBV12-4, with 8 positions matching TRBD1. The J segment lost 4 bases and the V segment lost 1 base, leaving 5 bases of the junction unmatched. The CDR3 has 15 amino acids. The CDR3 here is CASSLVTGVGETQYF. CDR3 DNA: TGTGCCAGCAGTTTAGTGACAGGGGTGGGAGAGACCCAGTACTTC.

In this sample, this clonotype turned up a few times. The V and J genes are TRBV20-1 and TRBJ2-7, with 11 bases matching TRBD2. The V and J ends lost 5 bases and 1 base, in that order; junction bases with no gene match: 7. The germline CDR1 and CDR2 sequences are DFQATT and SNEGSKA (reference sequence). This CDR3 region has 15 residues. The CDR3 nucleotides are TGCAGTGCTGAGCCTACTAGCGGGAGATCCTACGAGCAGTACTTC. It specifies CSAEPTSGRSYEQYF.

V is TRBV3-1 and J is TRBJ2-1, with D unclear. V shed 1 base and J shed 6 bases, with 13 bases lying between them. The germline gives CDR1 LGHDT, CDR2 YNNKEL (reference sequence). The CDR3 spans 15 residues. The CDR3 nucleotides are TGTGCCAGCAGCCAAGTGAGTGTGCCGGGCAATGAGCAGTTCTTC. This sequence encodes CASSQVSVPGNEQFF.

This clonotype has just a few counts. The chain combines TRBV20-1 with TRBJ2-7; no clear D gene. In germline, CDR1 is DFQATT, CDR2 SNEGSKA (reference sequence). Trimming pared 6 bases from V and 6 bases from J, leaving 18 bases between. The length of the CDR3 is 13 residues. CDR3 sequence: CSATVTYKGEQYF. The DNA of the CDR3 is TGCAGTGCCACGGTCACTTATAAAGGCGAGCAGTACTTC.

The sample holds a few counts of this clonotype. CDR3 region: CASSPGATSRGTQYF. The CDR3 bases are TGTGCCAGCAGTCCCGGGGCCACCTCAAGAGGAACCCAGTACTTC. The J gene is TRBJ2-5, the V gene TRBV12-3 or TRBV12-4; either TRBD1 or TRBD2 may supply D (5 bases each). This CDR3 region has 15 residues. V lost 5 bases and J lost 8, with 21 bases in between.